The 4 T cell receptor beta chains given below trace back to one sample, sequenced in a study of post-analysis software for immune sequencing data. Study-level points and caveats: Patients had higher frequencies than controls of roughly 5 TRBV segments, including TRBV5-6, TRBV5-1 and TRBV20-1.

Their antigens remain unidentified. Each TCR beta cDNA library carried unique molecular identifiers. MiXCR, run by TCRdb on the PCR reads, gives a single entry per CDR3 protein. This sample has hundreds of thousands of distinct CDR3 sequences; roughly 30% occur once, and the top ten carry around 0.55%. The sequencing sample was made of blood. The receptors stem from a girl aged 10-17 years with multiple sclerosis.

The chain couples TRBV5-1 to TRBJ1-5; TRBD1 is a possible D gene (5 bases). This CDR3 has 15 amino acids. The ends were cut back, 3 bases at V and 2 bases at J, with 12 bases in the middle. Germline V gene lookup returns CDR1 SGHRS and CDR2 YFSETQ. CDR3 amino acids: CASSSAGTGNQPQHF. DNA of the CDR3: TGCGCCAGCAGCTCGGCAGGGACGGGCAATCAGCCCCAGCATTTT.

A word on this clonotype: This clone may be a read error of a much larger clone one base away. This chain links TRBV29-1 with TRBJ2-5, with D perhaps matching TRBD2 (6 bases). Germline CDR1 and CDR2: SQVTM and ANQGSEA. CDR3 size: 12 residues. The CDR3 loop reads CGVRLGGETQYF. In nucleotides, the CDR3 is TGCGGCGTTCGATTGGGGGGAGAGACCCAGTACTTC.

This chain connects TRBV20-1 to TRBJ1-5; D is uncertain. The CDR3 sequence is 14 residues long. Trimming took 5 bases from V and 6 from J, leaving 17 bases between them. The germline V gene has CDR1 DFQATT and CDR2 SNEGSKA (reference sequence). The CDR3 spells CSAPRLGYGQPQHF. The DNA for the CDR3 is TGCAGTGCTCCACGTTTAGGGTACGGTCAGCCCCAGCATTTT.

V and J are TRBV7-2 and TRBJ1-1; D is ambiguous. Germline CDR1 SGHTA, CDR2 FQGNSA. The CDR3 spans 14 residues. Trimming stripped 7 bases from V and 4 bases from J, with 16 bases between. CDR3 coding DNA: TGTGCCAGCATCCCGGGCGTATCGGGCACTGAAGCTTTCTTT. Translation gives CASIPGVSGTEAFF.